This entry lists 31 T cell receptor delta chains sequenced from one sample in a study of gamma-delta T cells after stem cell transplantation. TCRdb re-called the RT-PCR reads through CATT. The sample contains over 9,000 delta-chain clones, approximately 39% of which appear only once. The specimen sequenced was gamma-delta T cells. These receptors came from a human donor. It is not recorded whose cells these are; they may come from a transplant donor.

About this clone: One end of the junction fails to match germline, which may point to a read error. The CDR3 loop is CAVGELVGLPKGHWGIRYTDKLIF. The CDR3 coding sequence is TGTGCTGTTGGGGAACTCGTGGGCCTTCCTAAGGGTCACTGGGGGATACGGTACACCGATAAACTCATCTTT. The chain carries TRDV1 and TRDJ1; 13 bases agree with TRDD3. The CDR3 contains 24 residues. The germline V gene has CDR1 TSWWSYY and CDR2 QGS.

As for this clone: The DNA is left out, because the CDR3 cannot be placed on it with certainty; the CDR3 is given as TCRdb lists it. The rearrangement links TRDV2 to TRDJ1; the D call TRDD3 from the table was never checked on the DNA. Germline values: CDR1 GEAIGNYY, CDR2 EKD. The CDR3 adds up to 21 amino acids, both ends counted. CDR3 in amino acids: CACDTWGYGSPPRLYTDKPIF.

There are a few counts of this clone. This chain joins TRDV2 and TRDJ3; 7 nucleotides align to TRDD3. The CDR3 runs 19 residues. Unmatched junction bases numbered 7, after V lost 0 bases and J lost 0 bases. Germline V gene data show CDR1 as GEAIGNYY and CDR2 as EKD. As DNA, the CDR3 is TGTGCCTGTGACACCGTACTGGGGACCCACTCCTGGGACACCCGACAGATGTTTTTC. Translating it yields CACDTVLGTHSWDTRQMFF.

There are a few counts of this clone. CDR3 nucleotide sequence: TGTGCTCTTGGGGAGACTTCCTCGTACTGGGGGACCCCTTGCTACACCGATAAACTCATCTTT. Its translation is CALGETSSYWGTPCYTDKLIF. This rearrangement joins TRDV1 to TRDJ1, with 9 bases identical to TRDD3. The germline gives CDR1 TSWWSYY, CDR2 QGS. V trimming: 3 bases; J trimming: 0 bases; junction bases outside the gene matches: 20. The length of the CDR3 is 21 residues.

The J gene is TRDJ1, the V gene TRDV1; the match to TRDD3 covers 9 bases. V dropped 4 bases and J dropped 0; count of bases not matched to a gene: 21. The CDR3 covers 21 residues. CDR1 is TSWWSYY, CDR2 QGS, per germline. DNA of the CDR3: TGTGCTCTTGGGGTCGGGGGGACCTACTGGGGGAGTGACCTTTACACCGATAAACTCATCTTT. The encoded protein is CALGVGGTYWGSDLYTDKLIF.

With regard to this clone: A much larger clone is a single base away; this may be a read error. V is TRDV2 and J is TRDJ2; D is perhaps TRDD3 (6 bases). The germline CDR1 and CDR2 sequences are GEAIGNYY and EKD. With 4 bases removed from V and 0 bases from J, the gap between germline ends came to 11 bases. The CDR3 covers 15 residues. CDR3 DNA sequence: TGTGCCTGTGATGGGAGATACGCTTTGACAGCACAACTCTTCTTT. Protein sequence: CACDGRYALTAQLFF.

About this clone itself: The junction shows a germline mismatch at one end, possibly a read error. This chain connects TRDV2 to TRDJ3; D is undetermined. From germline, CDR1 is GEAIGNYY and CDR2 EKD. The CDR3 contains 18 residues. CDR3 DNA: TGTGCCTGTGACCCCTCACTTCGCCTATCCTGGTACACCCGACAGATGTTTTTC. Protein product: CACDPSLRLSWYTRQMFF.

The chain links TRDV1 to TRDJ1, with 8 bases matching TRDD3. V lost 2 bases to trimming and J lost 0 bases; unmatched junction nucleotides: 17. Germline CDR1 reads TSWWSYY; CDR2 reads QGS. CDR3 length equals 20 residues. CDR3 loop: CALGESCWGKTSRYTDKLIF. CDR3 DNA: TGTGCTCTTGGGGAAAGCTGCTGGGGGAAAACAAGTCGGTACACCGATAAACTCATCTTT.

This clone appeared a single time. The junction and the germline gene differ at one end; a read error may be behind it. Additional DNA sequences in this sample encode the identical CDR3. This chain joins TRDV1 and TRDJ2; 9 bases fit TRDD2. CDR1 TSWWSYY and CDR2 QGS come from the germline V gene. This CDR3 region has 22 residues. CDR3 protein: CALGEGSFLRQGDPALTAQLFF. In nucleotides, the CDR3 is TGTGCTCTCGGGGAAGGATCCTTCCTACGACAGGGGGATCCCGCTTTGACAGCACAACTCTTCTTT.

The gene calls are TRDV1 and TRDJ1; TRDD3 is a possible D gene (5 bases). Looked up from germline, CDR1 is TSWWSYY and CDR2 is QGS. The CDR3 extends over 21 amino acids. The V end lost 3 bases, the J end lost 7 bases, and 36 bases lay between the germline ends. CDR3 nucleotides: TGTGCTCTTGGGGAGAACCTTATGGATAGCGTGATGCCGACCTCCGAACTTAAACTCATCTTT. This gives the protein CALGENLMDSVMPTSELKLIF.

Sample share makes this clone medium-sized. This chain uses TRDV2 with TRDJ1; 12 nucleotides align to TRDD3. The CDR3 length is 19 residues. V was clipped by 2 bases and J by 1 base; unmatched bases: 13. Germline CDR1 reads GEAIGNYY; CDR2 reads EKD. This CDR3 reads CACDRVYWGIPTFTDKLIF. CDR3 nucleotides: TGTGCCTGTGACAGGGTTTACTGGGGGATACCTACTTTCACCGATAAACTCATCTTT.

CDR3 residues: CALGEWIPRNNWGPNPLTAQLFF. As DNA, the CDR3 is TGTGCTCTTGGGGAATGGATTCCTCGGAATAACTGGGGCCCGAACCCTTTGACAGCACAACTCTTCTTT. The chain combines TRDV1 with TRDJ2; 7 nucleotides match TRDD3. With 2 bases clipped from V and 0 bases from J, the junction kept 24 bases outside the gene matches. Germline CDR1 and CDR2: TSWWSYY and QGS. The CDR3 length is 23 residues.

This sequence joins TRDV1 and TRDJ1; tentative D call: TRDD3 (6 bases). Germline CDR1 and CDR2: TSWWSYY and QGS. Trimming took off 1 base at V and 6 bases at J, with 15 bases between the two ends. The CDR3 runs to 15 residues. The CDR3 DNA is TGTGCTCTTGGGGAACGATACGGGGGGGGCCATAAACTCATCTTT. Its protein is CALGERYGGGHKLIF.

For this clone: One base away lies a much larger clone, so this may be a sequencing read error. The rearrangement links TRDV2 to TRDJ2, with 7 bases matching TRDD3. CDR3 length: 18 residues. Unmatched junction bases numbered 16, after V lost 4 bases and J lost 3 bases. The germline CDR1 and CDR2 sequences are GEAIGNYY and EKD. CDR3 in amino acids: CACESSGGPPTMTAQLFF. The CDR3, as DNA: TGTGCCTGTGAATCGTCTGGGGGCCCCCCCACAATGACAGCACAACTCTTCTTT.

The genes are TRDV1 and TRDJ1; 13 bases are shared with TRDD3. Germline loops: CDR1 TSWWSYY, CDR2 QGS. Losses at the gene ends were 2 bases for V and 2 bases for J; bases not matched to a gene: 20. This CDR3 region has 22 residues. The CDR3 sequence is CALGEITPTTVLGDTGTDKLIF. The CDR3 DNA follows: TGTGCTCTTGGGGAAATAACCCCTACCACTGTACTGGGGGATACGGGAACCGATAAACTCATCTTT.

The V and J genes are TRDV1 and TRDJ1, with D possibly being TRDD3 (5 bases). Germline loops: CDR1 TSWWSYY, CDR2 QGS. CDR3 size: 19 residues. V lost 2 bases, J lost 1 base, and 23 bases lay in between. The DNA of the CDR3 is TGTGCTCTTGGGGAAGTAGGGCTTATTCATAGATACTCCACCGATAAACTCATCTTT. Its protein is CALGEVGLIHRYSTDKLIF.

The chain is built from TRDV1 and TRDJ1; a possible D gene is TRDD2 (5 bases). The CDR3 has 21 residues. Germline V gene data show CDR1 as TSWWSYY and CDR2 as QGS. Trimming removed 4 bases at V and 0 bases at J, with 30 bases between. This CDR3 reads CALGVLPARSPGYSYTDKLIF. DNA of the CDR3: TGTGCTCTTGGGGTTCTTCCCGCGAGATCTCCCGGGTACTCTTACACCGATAAACTCATCTTT.

V is TRDV2 and J is TRDJ3; 7 bases fit TRDD3. The V gene end was trimmed by 0 bases and the J gene end by 18 bases; junction bases not matched to a gene: 28. The CDR3 extends over 20 amino acids. CDR1 GEAIGNYY and CDR2 EKD come from the germline V gene. DNA for the CDR3: TGTGCCTGTGACACCGCCCCGCGGGGGGATTACTCCTGTGACACCCGCCCGATGTTTTTC. Its protein is CACDTAPRGDYSCDTRPMFF.

V is TRDV1 and J is TRDJ1; D might be TRDD2 (5 bases). V gave up 0 bases and J gave up 0 bases, with 14 bases separating them. This CDR3 comprises 17 residues. Germline lookup yields CDR1 TSWWSYY and CDR2 QGS. CDR3 amino acids: CALGELVSPSYTDKLIF. In DNA form, the CDR3 reads TGTGCTCTTGGGGAACTAGTATCACCTTCGTACACCGATAAACTCATCTTT.

The rearrangement links TRDV1 to TRDJ1, with 9 bases lining up with TRDD2. This CDR3 is 19 amino acids long. The V segment lost 0 bases and the J segment 1 base; nucleotides outside the gene matches: 12. Germline V lookup: CDR1 TSWWSYY, CDR2 QGS. The CDR3 protein is CALGELGPLPTEATDKLIF. The CDR3 DNA reads TGTGCTCTTGGGGAACTTGGGCCCCTTCCTACTGAAGCCACCGATAAACTCATCTTT.

This clone was seen a single time. The J gene is TRDJ3, the V gene TRDV1, with 8 bases aligning to TRDD3. The CDR3 runs to 24 residues. Germline CDR1 reads TSWWSYY; CDR2 reads QGS. V lost 0 bases, J lost 0 bases, and 19 bases stayed unmatched. The CDR3, as DNA: TGTGCTCTTGGGGAACTACAACCTCCGACGCACTGGGGGTTCAGCTCCTGGGACACCCGACAGATGTTTTTC. As protein: CALGELQPPTHWGFSSWDTRQMFF.

This clone was picked up a small number of times. V usage is TRDV1 and J usage is TRDJ1; TRDD3 aligns across 7 bases. With 0 bases clipped from V and 3 bases from J, the junction kept 13 bases outside the gene matches. Germline V gene sequence: CDR1 TSWWSYY, CDR2 QGS. The CDR3 is 18 amino acids. CDR3 bases: TGTGCTCTTGGGGAACTGGCTTGCGGTACTGGGGTAGCCGATAAACTCATCTTT. It translates to CALGELACGTGVADKLIF.

As for this clone: The sample carries other DNA sequences with the same CDR3. V gene TRDV2 combines with J gene TRDJ1; TRDD3 agrees at 8 bases. The CDR3 loop spans 16 amino acids. V shed 0 bases, J shed 5 bases, and the junction held 10 bases outside the gene matches. CDR1 is GEAIGNYY, CDR2 EKD, per germline. The CDR3 coding sequence is TGTGCCTGTGACACCGAACTGGGGGTCCCTGGGGATAAACTCATCTTT. It is translated as CACDTELGVPGDKLIF.

As for this clone: A much larger clone lies a single base off, so this may be a read error. The rearrangement joins TRDV3 to TRDJ1; a weak D match, TRDD3 (6 bases). Deletions cut 5 bases from V and 10 bases from J, with 35 bases between. Germline CDR1 TVYSNPD, CDR2 GDNSRS (reference sequence). The CDR3 has 17 residues. CDR3 DNA: TGTGCCCTCCAAGAGGGGATGAGTTTTGGATCGAGAAAGGGACTCATCTTT. Encoded protein: CALQEGMSFGSRKGLIF.

This clone was seen a handful of times. The rearrangement joins TRDV1 to TRDJ2; possible D gene TRDD3, 6 bases. V gave up 4 bases and J gave up 4 bases, with 37 bases separating them. Germline loops: CDR1 TSWWSYY, CDR2 QGS. This CDR3 has 23 amino acids. The CDR3 protein is CALGVRWMGPLYWEAVRTAQLFF. The CDR3 DNA reads TGTGCTCTTGGGGTTCGATGGATGGGGCCCCTGTACTGGGAGGCAGTAAGGACAGCACAACTCTTCTTT.

Only a few counts were recorded for this clone. The gene calls are TRDV1 and TRDJ1, with 10 bases lining up with TRDD3. Germline CDR1 reads TSWWSYY; CDR2 reads QGS. The ends lost 0 bases at V and 5 bases at J; junction bases unmatched: 27. The CDR3 has 23 amino acids. CDR3 coding DNA: TGTGCTCTTGGGGAACTCTGTGTGCCCTACCCTACTGGGGGATGGCCACCCACAGATAAACTCATCTTT. Its protein product is CALGELCVPYPTGGWPPTDKLIF.

The V and J genes are TRDV1 and TRDJ2; a possible D gene is TRDD2 (5 bases). Germline V CDR1 and CDR2: TSWWSYY, QGS. The CDR3 is made up of 14 amino acids. The V end lost 3 bases, the J end lost 6 bases, and 11 bases lay between the germline ends. CDR3 nucleotide sequence: TGTGCTCTTGGGGATTCTTCCCCTTCAGCACAACTCTTCTTT. It specifies CALGDSSPSAQLFF.

Details on this clone: A read error may be the cause here, since a much bigger clone is one base away. The chain combines TRDV2 with TRDJ3; 10 bases fit TRDD3. This CDR3 comprises 21 residues. CDR1 GEAIGNYY and CDR2 EKD come from the germline V gene. The CDR3 spells CACDTVPYWGISSCDTRQMFF. CDR3 bases: TGTGCCTGTGACACAGTCCCCTACTGGGGGATTAGCTCCTGCGACACCCGACAGATGTTTTTC.

This clone was observed a handful of times. The V call is TRDV1, the J call TRDJ1, with 7 bases that match TRDD3. This CDR3 spans 20 amino acids. The trim removed 0 bases at V and 8 bases at J, leaving 24 bases unmatched. Germline CDR1 and CDR2: TSWWSYY and QGS. CDR3 sequence reads: CALGELYPIRALGGSLKLIF. In DNA, the CDR3 is TGTGCTCTTGGGGAACTGTATCCCATACGTGCCCTGGGGGGGAGCCTAAAACTCATCTTT.

The rearrangement uses TRDV1 and TRDJ1, with a weak D call TRDD3 (5 bases). The V end lost 1 base, the J end lost 0 bases, and 42 bases lay between the germline ends. CDR1 and CDR2 from the germline V gene are TSWWSYY and QGS. The CDR3 is 26 residues long. The CDR3 DNA is TGTGCTCTTGGGGAACCCCGAAGGGCCCTCTACGTTCTGATACAGAGACCTGAAGGGTACACCGATAAACTCATCTTT. This translates into CALGEPRRALYVLIQRPEGYTDKLIF.

This CDR3 reads CALGVPSYNQYWGILPSDKLIF. For the CDR3, the DNA is TGTGCTCTTGGGGTACCTTCCTACAACCAGTACTGGGGGATTTTACCGTCCGATAAACTCATCTTT. V gene TRDV1 combines with J gene TRDJ1; D is perhaps TRDD3 (10 bases). CDR3 length: 22 amino acids. Trimming took 4 bases from V and 3 from J, leaving 36 bases between them. Germline V CDR1 and CDR2: TSWWSYY, QGS.